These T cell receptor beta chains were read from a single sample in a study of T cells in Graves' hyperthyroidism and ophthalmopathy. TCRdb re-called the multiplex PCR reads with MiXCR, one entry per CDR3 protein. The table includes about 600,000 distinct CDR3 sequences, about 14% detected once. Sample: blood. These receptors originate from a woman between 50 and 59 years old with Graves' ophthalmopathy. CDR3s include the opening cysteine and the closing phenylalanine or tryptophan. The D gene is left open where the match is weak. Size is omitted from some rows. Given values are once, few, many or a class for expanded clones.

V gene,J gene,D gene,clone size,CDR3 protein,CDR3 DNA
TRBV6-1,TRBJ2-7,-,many,CASSKWDGAYEQYF,TGTGCCAGCAGCAAATGGGACGGAGCCTACGAGCAGTACTTC
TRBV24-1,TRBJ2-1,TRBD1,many,CATSDFKGQGTHEQFF,TGTGCCACCAGTGATTTTAAGGGACAGGGGACCCATGAGCAGTTCTTC
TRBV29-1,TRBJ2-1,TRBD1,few,CSVDSGTGVLNEQFF,TGCAGCGTTGACTCGGGGACAGGGGTACTCAATGAGCAGTTCTTC
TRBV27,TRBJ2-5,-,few,CASSLVLSGGTQYF,TGTGCCAGCAGTTTAGTATTGAGTGGAGGGACCCAGTACTTC
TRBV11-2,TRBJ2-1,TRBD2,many,CASSLGTSGSIEQFF,TGTGCCAGCAGCTTAGGGACTAGCGGGAGCATTGAGCAGTTCTTC
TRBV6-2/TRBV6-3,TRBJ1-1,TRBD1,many,CASSYSTRGRENTEAFF,TGTGCCAGCAGTTACTCGACCAGGGGGCGAGAGAACACTGAAGCTTTCTTT
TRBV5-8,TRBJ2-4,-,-,CASSWGKGIQYF,TGTGCCAGCAGCTGGGGAAAGGGCATTCAGTACTTC
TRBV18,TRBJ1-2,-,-,CASSPDTGYGYTF,TGTGCCAGCTCACCAGACACAGGCTATGGCTACACCTTC
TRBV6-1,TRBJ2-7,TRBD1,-,CASSETGGTLEQYF,TGTGCCAGCAGTGAGACAGGGGGGACCCTCGAGCAGTACTTC
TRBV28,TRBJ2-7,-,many,CASSFGPTNSEQYF,TGTGCCAGCAGCTTTGGACCAACGAACTCCGAGCAGTACTTC
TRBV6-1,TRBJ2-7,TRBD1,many,CASSLRQGAWEQYF,TGTGCCAGCAGCTTGAGACAGGGGGCGTGGGAGCAGTACTTC
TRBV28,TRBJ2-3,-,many,CASSLVANMGSDTQYF,TGTGCCAGCAGTTTAGTGGCAAACATGGGGTCAGATACGCAGTATTTT
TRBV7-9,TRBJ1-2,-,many,CASSLSQANYGYTF,TGTGCCAGCAGCTTGAGCCAGGCGAACTATGGCTACACCTTC
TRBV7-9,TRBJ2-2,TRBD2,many,CASSLAGGYTGELFF,TGTGCCAGCAGCCTAGCGGGAGGGTACACCGGGGAGCTGTTTTTT
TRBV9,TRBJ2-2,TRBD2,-,CASSPFRDPSGSLNTGELFF,TGTGCCAGCAGCCCCTTTAGAGATCCTAGCGGGAGTTTAAACACCGGGGAGCTGTTTTTT
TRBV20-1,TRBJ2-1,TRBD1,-,CSARAGTGGGEQFF,TGCAGTGCTAGAGCCGGGACAGGGGGCGGTGAGCAGTTCTTC
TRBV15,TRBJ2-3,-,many,CATSRGTYTSTDTQYF,TGTGCCACCAGCAGAGGGACTTACACTAGCACAGATACGCAGTATTTT
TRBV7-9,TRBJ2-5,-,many,CASSPPDNAFETQYF,TGTGCCAGCAGCCCGCCGGACAATGCGTTTGAGACCCAGTACTTC
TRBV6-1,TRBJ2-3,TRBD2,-,CASNEHLPKRGSTDTQYF,TGTGCCAGCAACGAACATCTCCCTAAGCGGGGGAGCACAGATACGCAGTATTTT
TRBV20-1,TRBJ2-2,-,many,CSGASDTGELFF,TGCAGTGGGGCTAGCGACACCGGGGAGCTGTTTTTT
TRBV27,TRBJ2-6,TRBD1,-,CASSPNRGHGANVLTF,TGTGCCAGCAGTCCAAACAGGGGTCATGGGGCCAACGTCCTGACTTTC
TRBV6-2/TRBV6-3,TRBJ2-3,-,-,CASSNRGLGTDTQYF,TGTGCCAGCAGCAACCGGGGGCTAGGTACAGATACGCAGTATTTT
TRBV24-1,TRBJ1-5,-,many,CATSDYTPGNQPQHF,TGTGCCACCAGTGATTACACCCCAGGGAATCAGCCCCAGCATTTT
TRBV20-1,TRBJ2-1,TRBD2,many,CSAGGGGRYNEQFF,TGCAGTGCTGGGGGGGGAGGGCGATACAATGAGCAGTTCTTC
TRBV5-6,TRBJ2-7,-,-,CASTNWGRLSYEQYF,TGTGCCAGCACCAACTGGGGGAGACTTTCCTACGAGCAGTACTTC
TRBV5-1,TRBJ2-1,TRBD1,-,CASSETGGHEQFF,TGCGCCAGCAGCGAAACAGGGGGTCATGAGCAGTTCTTC
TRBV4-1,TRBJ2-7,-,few,CASSHPGLGSYEQYF,TGCGCCAGCAGCCACCCGGGTCTGGGGAGTTACGAGCAGTACTTC
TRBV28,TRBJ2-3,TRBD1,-,CASSLLGQGLTDTQYF,TGTGCCAGCAGTTTATTAGGACAGGGGTTGACAGATACGCAGTATTTT
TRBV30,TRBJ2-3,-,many,CAWSKGTDTQYF,TGTGCCTGGAGTAAGGGCACAGATACGCAGTATTTT
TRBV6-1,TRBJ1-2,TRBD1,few,CASSYQGQGVSGYTF,TGTGCCAGCAGTTATCAAGGACAGGGGGTGAGCGGCTACACCTTC
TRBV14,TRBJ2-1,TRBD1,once,CASSLDRGLSNEQFF,TGTGCCAGCAGCCTCGACAGGGGGCTCTCCAATGAGCAGTTCTTC
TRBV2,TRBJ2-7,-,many,CASSEGDIYNEQYF,TGTGCCAGCAGTGAAGGGGACATTTACAACGAGCAGTACTTC
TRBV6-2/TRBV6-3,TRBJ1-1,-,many,CASSYSISDSGRGSGNTEAFF,TGTGCCAGCAGTTACTCGATCTCCGATAGTGGTCGAGGGAGTGGGAACACTGAAGCTTTCTTT